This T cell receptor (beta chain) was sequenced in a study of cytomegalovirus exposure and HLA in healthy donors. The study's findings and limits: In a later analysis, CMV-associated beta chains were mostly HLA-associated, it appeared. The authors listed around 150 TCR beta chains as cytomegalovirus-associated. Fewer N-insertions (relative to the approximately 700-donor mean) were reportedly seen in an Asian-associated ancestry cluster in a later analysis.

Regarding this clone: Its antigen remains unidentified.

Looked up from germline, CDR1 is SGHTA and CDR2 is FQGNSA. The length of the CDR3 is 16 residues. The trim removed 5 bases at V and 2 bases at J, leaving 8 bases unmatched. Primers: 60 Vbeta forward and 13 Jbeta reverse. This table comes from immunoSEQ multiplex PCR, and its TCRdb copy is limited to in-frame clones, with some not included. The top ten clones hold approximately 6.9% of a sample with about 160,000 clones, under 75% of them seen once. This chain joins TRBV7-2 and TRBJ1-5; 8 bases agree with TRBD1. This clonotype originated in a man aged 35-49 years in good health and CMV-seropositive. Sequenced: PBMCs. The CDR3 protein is CASSGDRGGRNQPQHF. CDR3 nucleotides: TGTGCCAGCAGCGGTGACAGGGGCGGCCGCAATCAGCCCCAGCATTTT.